In its sample, the clone carrying this T cell receptor beta chain was seen a few times. Its antigen remains unknown. TCR beta libraries were prepared from cDNA with unique molecular identifiers. TCRdb analysed the PCR reads with MiXCR anew, one entry per CDR3 protein. The sample lists under 650,000 distinct CDR3 sequences; around 47% were seen once. V lost 5 bases, J lost 5 bases, and 19 bases lay in between. CDR3 length: 15 residues. Germline V lookup: CDR1 SGHDN, CDR2 FVKESK. This specimen comes from a study of post-analysis software for immune sequencing data. Whole-study results and caveats: Comparison of patients with controls showed about 5 TRBV segments more frequent in patients, TRBV5-6, TRBV5-1 and TRBV20-1 among them.

The rearrangement joins TRBV14 to TRBJ2-7; either TRBD1 or TRBD2 may fit D (6 bases each). Sequencing was done on a sample of blood. This TCR came from a girl aged 10 to 17 with multiple sclerosis. The CDR3 sequence: CASSYLGGGINEQYF. CDR3 nucleotides: TGTGCCAGCAGCTACCTTGGAGGGGGGATCAACGAGCAGTACTTC.